The 5 T cell receptor beta chains reported below all come from one sample, sequenced in a study of blood T cell repertoires in COVID-19. Clones were sequenced by immunoSEQ multiplex PCR, and TCRdb holds only the in-frame ones, with some missing. Of 120,000 or so clones listed, around 86% were seen once; the top ten hold about 6.2%. Sequencing was carried out using peripheral blood. These receptors came from an elderly man with active or convalescent COVID-19.

V gene TRBV14 combines with J gene TRBJ2-7; TRBD1 is a possible D gene (5 bases). The CDR3 runs to 14 residues. The germline CDR1 and CDR2 sequences are SGHDN and FVKESK. V shed 3 bases and J shed 0 bases, with 9 bases lying between them. The chain's CDR3 is CASSHRVSSYEQYF. The CDR3 DNA reads as TGTGCCAGCAGCCACAGGGTTAGCTCCTACGAGCAGTACTTC.

The V and J genes are TRBV24-1 and TRBJ2-5; 8 positions match TRBD2. V lost 3 bases to trimming and J lost 5 bases; unmatched junction nucleotides: 4. Germline CDR1 KGHDR, CDR2 SFDVKD. The CDR3 extends over 14 amino acids. The chain's CDR3 is CATSDSGSRETQYF. The CDR3 bases are TGTGCCACCAGTGATAGCGGGAGCCGGGAGACCCAGTACTTC.

The rearrangement links TRBV5-1 to TRBJ2-3; 7 bases are a match to TRBD1. Germline loops: CDR1 SGHRS, CDR2 YFSETQ. The CDR3 sequence is 16 residues long. J gave up 0 bases and V 2 bases, and 6 bases lay outside the gene matches. The CDR3: CASSFETGPSTDTQYF. CDR3 bases: TGCGCCAGCAGCTTTGAGACAGGGCCGAGCACAGATACGCAGTATTTT.

The chain combines TRBV19 with TRBJ1-2; D is possibly TRBD1 (6 bases). The CDR3 extends over 14 amino acids. V lost 7 bases and J 4 bases, leaving 16 bases between the germline ends. Germline values: CDR1 LNHDA, CDR2 SQIVND (reference sequence). In nucleotides, the CDR3 is TGTGCCAGTACTCCAGAGGGGGAACTCTATGGCTACACCTTC. It codes for CASTPEGELYGYTF.

The gene calls are TRBV28 and TRBJ1-6; 8 bases are shared with TRBD1. Per germline, CDR1 MDHEN and CDR2 SYDVKM. CDR3 length: 14 amino acids. Trimming removed 7 bases from V and 9 bases from J; junction bases left unmatched: 8. CDR3: CASMTGQVTSPLHF. The CDR3 DNA reads TGTGCCAGCATGACGGGACAGGTAACTTCACCCCTCCACTTT.